The rows below give T cell receptor beta chains drawn from one sample of a study of spatial heterogeneity in lung cancer. MiXCR, run by TCRdb on the 5' RACE reads, gives a single entry per CDR3 protein. The sample has about 85,000 distinct CDR3 sequences, approximately 20% seen once. Sequencing was performed on PBMCs, taken at surgery. These receptors were obtained from a male donor with early-stage non-small cell lung cancer. Both conserved end residues are trimmed from each CDR3. Each record gives: CDR3 protein, clone size, V gene. Some rows have no size entry. The others give once, few or many, or a class for an expanded clone.

ASSLGYDREAF,NA,TRBV7-3
ASNAGEPAGELF,NA,TRBV6-5
ASRTGTDNEQY,few,TRBV5-1
ASSASRGSTEAF,NA,TRBV9
ASSLDFLAGVSEQF,NA,TRBV11-1
ASSQSETSYEQY,few,TRBV3-1
ASSQSGGTPYEQY,NA,TRBV7-3
ASSVARGPGELF,NA,TRBV9
ASSLGGRVTDTQY,few,TRBV5-1
ASSPTGTDSYGYT,NA,TRBV9
ANPGDRETQY,many,TRBV28
ASSLGREDRALETQY,NA,TRBV7-9
SVGGTLLTDTQY,many,TRBV29-1
SARGQTTYEQY,many,TRBV20-1
ASRERHSGANVLT,NA,TRBV2
ASSPKVGAGQPQH,few,TRBV18
ASSESRFQPQH,NA,TRBV7-2
ASSSDRGVNTEAF,few,TRBV5-6
ASSGGTGGNEQY,few,TRBV12-3/TRBV12-4
ASSLGPGGNQPQH,many,TRBV7-8
ASSQDRGTYTPYEQY,few,TRBV3-1
ASTLGSGWDTEAF,few,TRBV27
ASSVGSPLH,NA,TRBV6-1
ASSPRTGGYEQY,NA,TRBV18
SATQGAPPWPQH,many,TRBV20-1
ASSFPGQNGSYSNQPQH,few,TRBV7-3
ASSQGLGTSRNEQF,few,TRBV4-2
ASSPQSGTGAYEQY,NA,TRBV7-2
ASSPAGIYNEQF,few,TRBV7-2
SVVISGNGGELF,many,TRBV29-1
ASSSDVENGYT,NA,TRBV19
ASSEGAHQPQH,few,TRBV19
ASSLGQGDPYNEQF,few,TRBV5-6
SVASSGGQAVEQY,few,TRBV29-1
ASSLKNTGELF,many,TRBV28
ASSTDILSRGEQY,many,TRBV28
ASSSGLAGGPHNEQF,few,TRBV5-1
ASSLRGYEQY,many,TRBV28
ASSLDQGRQPQH,many,TRBV7-2
ASSSTSGYEQY,few,TRBV27
ASSQEDRGTGYT,few,TRBV4-3
ASSLDRGSETQY,NA,TRBV5-4
ASSSPRQGPYNEQF,many,TRBV12-3/TRBV12-4
ASREGGLSSYNEQF,few,TRBV2
ASSQVVPSGQPQH,few,TRBV4-1
ASSHPWAVFNSNQPQH,many,TRBV4-2
ASSILTSGSPRTGELF,many,TRBV19
ASSLGTSGSGETQY,NA,TRBV27
ASSLAGTSTYEQY,NA,TRBV11-2
ASSRGPQTNTEAF,many,TRBV6-2/TRBV6-3
ASSLTGTQY,NA,TRBV7-9
ASSYRETYGYT,NA,TRBV2
ASTPGRTYNEQF,many,TRBV2
ASSEGLAALREQY,NA,TRBV2
ASSKSDIWRDKYEQY,many,TRBV21-1
ASSQDRGGYEQY,NA,TRBV14
ASSLSTGRNEKLF,NA,TRBV5-6
ASSERWITRYEQY,many,TRBV2
ASSQTGGSGNTIY,NA,TRBV4-1